One and the same sample provided the 31 T cell receptor beta chains below, sequenced in a study of type 1 regulatory T cells. TCRdb independently ran MiXCR on the reads; one entry per CDR3 protein. The table has fewer than 70,000 distinct CDR3 sequences, roughly 60% seen once. Their recognized antigens are unknown. The source material was cultured T cells, either the whole culture or a sorted T cell fraction (not recorded which). Regarding subset: Tr1-enriched cell product generated in vitro against host alloantigens. The receptors were sampled from a human donor in good health.

Here the CDR3 reads CASTPSPASYEQYF. CDR3 DNA: TGTGCCAGCACCCCATCACCAGCTTCCTACGAGCAGTACTTC. J is TRBJ2-7 and V is TRBV2; the D is unclear. Germline CDR1 SNHLY, CDR2 FYNNEI. CDR3 length: 14 amino acids. Trimming pared 7 bases from V and 1 base from J, leaving 14 bases between.

Only a few counts were recorded for this clonotype. The chain couples TRBV21-1 to TRBJ1-5; TRBD1, the table's D call, was not compared with the DNA. TRBV21-1 constitutes a pseudogene. This CDR3 spans 19 amino acids. The chain's CDR3 is CASSKGGKRGRGGYQPQHF. The CDR3 bases are TGTGCCAGCAGCAAAGGAGGAAAGAGGGGCCGAGGTGGATATCAGCCCCAGCATTTT.

V gene TRBV20-1 combines with J gene TRBJ2-1; TRBD2 matches 12 bases. Per the germline V gene, CDR1 is DFQATT and CDR2 is SNEGSKA (reference sequence). V shed 6 bases, J shed 6 bases, and the junction held 12 bases outside the gene matches. The CDR3 covers 16 residues. The CDR3 protein is CSAGPSGRAAGNEQFF. CDR3 DNA sequence: TGCAGTGCCGGCCCTAGCGGGAGGGCCGCGGGCAATGAGCAGTTCTTC.

This clonotype was seen a handful of times. The gene calls are TRBV20-1 and TRBJ2-1, with 7 bases identical to TRBD2. The V segment lost 8 bases and the J segment 6 bases; nucleotides outside the gene matches: 13. Germline assignment: CDR1 DFQATT and CDR2 SNEGSKA (reference sequence). CDR3 length: 14 amino acids. CDR3 bases: TGCAGTTCTAAGGTCGCTAGCGGCTTCAATGAGCAGTTCTTC. Protein sequence: CSSKVASGFNEQFF.

This clonotype occurred a few times. The genes are TRBV4-3 and TRBJ2-2; 11 nucleotides agree with TRBD2. The CDR3 consists of 17 residues. In germline, CDR1 is LGHNA, CDR2 YSLEER. Trimming at V came to 1 base and at J to 5 bases, leaving 6 bases not matched to a gene. This CDR3 is CASSQGVIAGGTGELFF. CDR3 nucleotide sequence: TGCGCCAGCAGCCAAGGGGTCATAGCGGGGGGGACCGGGGAGCTGTTTTTT.

The CDR3 protein is CASSLVGTENTEAFF. The DNA for the CDR3 is TGTGCCAGCAGCTTAGTGGGGACTGAGAACACTGAAGCTTTCTTT. The rearrangement uses TRBV13 and TRBJ1-1; TRBD1 is a possible D gene (5 bases). Trimming stripped 1 base from V and 1 base from J, with 10 bases between. The germline CDR1 and CDR2 sequences are PRHDT and FYEKMQ (reference sequence). CDR3 size: 15 residues.

The sample holds a few counts of this clonotype. The chain employs TRBV5-1 and TRBJ1-3, with 10 bases fitting TRBD1. The CDR3 extends over 16 amino acids. The germline V gene encodes CDR1 SGHRS and CDR2 YFSETQ. After removal of 4 bases from V and 4 bases from J, the junction contained 8 bases not matched to a gene. CDR3 loop: CASSLTGTGAGNTIYF. Written as DNA, the CDR3 is TGCGCCAGCAGCCTGACCGGGACAGGGGCCGGAAACACCATATATTTT. The whole variable domain, filled in from reference TRBV5-1 and TRBJ1-3, reads KAGVTQTPRYLIKTRGQQVTLSCSPISGHRSVSWYQQTPGQGLQFLFEYFSETQRNKGNFPGRFSGRQFSNSRSEMNVSTLELGDSALYLCASSLTGTGAGNTIYFGEGSWLTVV.

The CDR3 DNA reads TGTGCCAGCAGCGTACTAGCGGGTTCGAACACCGGGGAGCTGTTTTTT. Its translation: CASSVLAGSNTGELFF. J is TRBJ2-2 and V is TRBV9; 8 bases line up with TRBD2. The germline V gene has CDR1 SGDLS and CDR2 YYNGEE. CDR3 length: 16 amino acids. The junction had 2 bases not matched to a gene; V was cut back by 1 base and J by 0 bases.

This clonotype was found a few times. The V and J genes are TRBV5-6 and TRBJ1-2; D might be TRBD1 (5 bases). V dropped 0 bases and J dropped 8 bases, with 17 bases sitting between them. The CDR3 sequence is 15 residues long. The germline V gene encodes CDR1 SGHDT and CDR2 YYEEEE. In nucleotides, the CDR3 is TGTGCCAGCAGCTTGGTAGGGGCTTCCAAAGTCGGCTACACCTTC. This codes for CASSLVGASKVGYTF.

This rearrangement joins TRBV27 to TRBJ1-1; D gene unclear. Trimming took off 3 bases at V and 5 bases at J, with 25 bases between the two ends. CDR1 is MNHEY and CDR2 is SMNVEV in the germline V gene (reference sequence). This CDR3 has 18 amino acids. The CDR3 is CASSFAPRQLGLVTEAFF. In DNA form, the CDR3 reads TGTGCCAGCAGTTTTGCTCCGCGACAATTGGGTTTGGTTACTGAAGCTTTCTTT.

This clonotype has only a few counts. This chain connects TRBV15 to TRBJ2-5; D is unresolved. CDR1 is LNHNV and CDR2 is YYDKDF in the germline V gene (reference sequence). V lost 1 base to trimming and J lost 2 bases, with 11 bases between them. This CDR3 has 15 amino acids. The CDR3: CATSRGRPSQETQYF. As DNA, the CDR3 is TGTGCCACCAGCAGAGGACGACCCTCTCAAGAGACCCAGTACTTC.

The sample holds a few counts of this clonotype. This chain uses TRBV4-1 with TRBJ1-5, with TRBD1 as a possible D gene (6 bases). The CDR3 has 13 residues. Trimming removed 4 bases from V and 7 bases from J, with 11 bases in between. Per the germline V gene, CDR1 is MGHRA and CDR2 is YSYEKL. The CDR3 DNA reads as TGCGCCAGCAGCCGGGCAGGGGTGCAGCCCCAGCATTTT. Its protein product is CASSRAGVQPQHF.

This clonotype turned up a few times. The V gene is TRBV7-2, the J gene TRBJ2-5, with TRBD1 identical over 11 bases. CDR3 size: 16 residues. In germline, CDR1 is SGHTA, CDR2 FQGNSA. Trimming took 4 bases from V and 0 from J; bases not matched to a gene: 4. CDR3 region: CASSSRTGGNQETQYF. The CDR3 coding sequence is TGTGCCAGCAGCTCTCGGACAGGGGGCAACCAAGAGACCCAGTACTTC.

J is TRBJ2-1 and V is TRBV5-1; 7 bases are a match to TRBD1. V lost 1 base, J lost 2 bases, and 9 bases stayed unmatched. The CDR3 is 17 amino acids. Germline loops: CDR1 SGHRS, CDR2 YFSETQ. The DNA for the CDR3 is TGCGCCAGCAGCTTGACTTACAGGGGCGTCGCCTACAATGAGCAGTTCTTC. It yields the protein CASSLTYRGVAYNEQFF.

The chain has TRBV5-1 and TRBJ2-3; D is ambiguous. The germline V gene has CDR1 SGHRS and CDR2 YFSETQ. CDR3 length equals 14 residues. Trimming removed 2 bases at V and 0 bases at J, with 7 bases between. The CDR3 DNA reads as TGCGCCAGCAGCTTCGACAAGAGCACAGATACGCAGTATTTT. Translating gives CASSFDKSTDTQYF.

V and J are TRBV4-1 and TRBJ2-7, with 9 bases that match TRBD1. This CDR3 has 16 amino acids. The V gene's germline CDR1 is MGHRA and CDR2 YSYEKL. V lost 1 base and J lost 4; bases outside the gene matches: 8. The CDR3 nucleotides are TGCGCCAGCAGCCAAGTTACTTTGGGACAGGGTTACGAGCAGTACTTC. This gives the protein CASSQVTLGQGYEQYF.

This clonotype was observed once. The rearrangement joins TRBV28 to TRBJ2-1; 8 bases align to TRBD2. The germline gives CDR1 MDHEN, CDR2 SYDVKM. Trimming took 6 bases from V and 9 from J; bases not matched to a gene: 10. The CDR3 covers 14 residues. As DNA, the CDR3 is TGTGCCAGCAGGGGAGCGGGAGATCGGAGTGAGCAGTTCTTC. This translates into CASRGAGDRSEQFF.

This sequence joins TRBV9 and TRBJ2-1; 8 bases fit TRBD2. With 2 bases clipped from V and 7 bases from J, the junction kept 8 bases outside the gene matches. This CDR3 region has 15 residues. Germline V gene sequence: CDR1 SGDLS, CDR2 YYNGEE. The CDR3 DNA sequence: TGTGCCAGCAGCGTTGGGGGGACTAGTATGAATGAGCAGTTCTTC. Protein: CASSVGGTSMNEQFF. Looking up the rest from reference TRBV9 and TRBJ2-1 gives the full variable domain: DSGVTQTPKHLITATGQRVTLRCSPRSGDLSVYWYQQSLDQGLQFLIQYYNGEERAKGNILERFSAQQFPDLHSELNLSSLELGDSALYFCASSVGGTSMNEQFFGPGTRLTVL.

The chain joins TRBV21-1 to TRBJ1-1; no check of the table's D call, TRBD1, against the DNA was made. TRBV21-1 is shown as a pseudogene. The CDR3 is 18 residues long. CDR3 in DNA: TGTGCCAGCAGCAAACCCCGGGCACAGGGTAAGAGGAACACTGAAGCTTTCTTT. This codes for CASSKPRAQGKRNTEAFF.

This chain uses TRBV4-2 with TRBJ2-3, with D maybe TRBD1 (5 bases). Germline loops: CDR1 LGHNA, CDR2 YNFKEQ. This CDR3 region has 14 residues. V shed 0 bases and J shed 4 bases, with 8 bases lying between them. CDR3 nucleotides: TGTGCCAGCAGCCAAGACCAGGGTTCAGATACGCAGTATTTT. Translation: CASSQDQGSDTQYF.

This clonotype showed up just a few times. The chain combines TRBV20-1 with TRBJ2-7; 10 bases are shared with TRBD1. The length of the CDR3 is 12 residues. Germline CDR1 reads DFQATT; CDR2 reads SNEGSKA (reference sequence). The trim removed 5 bases at V and 3 bases at J, leaving 1 base unmatched. This chain's CDR3 is CSAGQGVYEQYF. The CDR3 region has the DNA TGCAGTGCTGGACAGGGGGTCTACGAGCAGTACTTC.

The J gene is TRBJ1-1, the V gene TRBV28, with D possibly being TRBD1 (6 bases). Trimming removed 3 bases at V and 7 bases at J, with 24 bases between. The CDR3 is 17 amino acids. Germline CDR1 is MDHEN and CDR2 is SYDVKM. The CDR3 loop reads CASSFSLASVGHYEAFF. The CDR3 DNA reads as TGTGCCAGCAGTTTCTCCTTGGCTTCGGTGGGACATTATGAAGCTTTCTTT. Variable domain in full (rest from reference TRBV28 and TRBJ1-1): DVKVTQSSRYLVKRTGEKVFLECVQDMDHENMFWYRQDPGLGLRLIYFSYDVKMKEKGDIPEGYSVSREKKERFSLILESASTNQTSMYLCASSFSLASVGHYEAFFGQGTRLTVV.

The rearrangement links TRBV6-6 to TRBJ2-5, with 7 bases matching TRBD2. Losses at the gene ends were 8 bases for V and 0 bases for J; bases not matched to a gene: 12. Germline assignment: CDR1 MNHNY and CDR2 SVGAGI (reference sequence). There are 16 residues in the CDR3. The CDR3 nucleotides read TGTGCCAGCGGGACGACAACACGGGGGGACCAAGAGACCCAGTACTTC. This codes for CASGTTTRGDQETQYF.

The table lists this clonotype with a few counts. The rearrangement uses TRBV24-1 and TRBJ2-1, with TRBD2 matching over 7 bases. There are 18 residues in the CDR3. V dropped 4 bases and J dropped 4; count of bases not matched to a gene: 15. Germline assignment: CDR1 KGHDR and CDR2 SFDVKD. In DNA, the CDR3 is TGTGCCACCAGTGACCCTCAACCAACTAGCGTTTCTTACAATGAGCAGTTCTTC. Amino acids: CATSDPQPTSVSYNEQFF.

Only a few counts were recorded for this clonotype. The chain combines TRBV20-1 with TRBJ1-1; D is possibly TRBD1 (6 bases). Germline values: CDR1 DFQATT, CDR2 SNEGSKA (reference sequence). The CDR3 is made up of 15 amino acids. The V end was cut by 0 bases, the J end by 3 bases, with 14 bases between. CDR3 DNA sequence: TGCAGTGCTAGAGAAATTTGGGGGCGGGACACTGAAGCTTTCTTT. Amino acid sequence: CSAREIWGRDTEAFF.

The chain has TRBV5-1 and TRBJ2-3; 12 bases are a match to TRBD2. The V gene end was trimmed by 2 bases and the J gene end by 3 bases; junction bases not matched to a gene: 4. The germline V gene has CDR1 SGHRS and CDR2 YFSETQ. The CDR3 contains 16 residues. The CDR3 is CASSFRTSGDTDTQYF. The DNA of the CDR3 is TGCGCCAGCAGCTTTCGGACTAGCGGGGATACAGATACGCAGTATTTT.

The sample holds a few counts of this clonotype. The chain is built from TRBV7-2 and TRBJ2-2, with 10 bases identical to TRBD2. CDR3 length equals 16 residues. Trimming at V came to 3 bases and at J to 5 bases, leaving 6 bases not matched to a gene. Germline CDR1 SGHTA, CDR2 FQGNSA. The CDR3 DNA sequence: TGTGCCAGCAGCTTTCTAGCGGGAGTTCTAACCGGGGAGCTGTTTTTT. It encodes CASSFLAGVLTGELFF.

The chain couples TRBV11-3 to TRBJ2-2; D remains ambiguous. The CDR3 is made up of 14 amino acids. CDR1 and CDR2 (germline): SGHNT, YENEEA. The ends were cut back, 1 base at V and 6 bases at J, with 9 bases in the middle. The CDR3 region is CASSLGPVPGELFF. DNA for the CDR3: TGTGCCAGCAGCTTAGGGCCCGTCCCCGGGGAGCTGTTTTTT.

This chain links TRBV12-3 or TRBV12-4 with TRBJ2-3; D perhaps matches TRBD1 (5 bases). The CDR3 runs to 16 residues. V dropped 5 bases and J dropped 1 base, with 16 bases sitting between them. The CDR3 sequence is CASSPSTAIRTDTQYF. CDR3 coding DNA: TGTGCCAGCAGTCCCTCGACAGCGATCCGCACAGATACGCAGTATTTT.

V usage is TRBV2 and J usage is TRBJ2-1, with TRBD1 matching 9 bases. The CDR3 sequence is 15 residues long. V was clipped by 5 bases and J by 8 bases; unmatched bases: 10. Germline V gene sequence: CDR1 SNHLY, CDR2 FYNNEI. The CDR3 nucleotides read TGTGCCAGCAGTCCGGTAGGGACAGGGCTCGATGAGCAGTTCTTC. This encodes CASSPVGTGLDEQFF.

The chain couples TRBV5-1 to TRBJ2-3, with 7 positions matching TRBD1. Germline values: CDR1 SGHRS, CDR2 YFSETQ. Trimming cost V 3 bases and J 5 bases; bases outside gene matches: 6. The CDR3 covers 14 residues. DNA of the CDR3: TGCGCCAGCAGCTCGACAGGGCTGGGAGATACGCAGTATTTT. This codes for CASSSTGLGDTQYF.